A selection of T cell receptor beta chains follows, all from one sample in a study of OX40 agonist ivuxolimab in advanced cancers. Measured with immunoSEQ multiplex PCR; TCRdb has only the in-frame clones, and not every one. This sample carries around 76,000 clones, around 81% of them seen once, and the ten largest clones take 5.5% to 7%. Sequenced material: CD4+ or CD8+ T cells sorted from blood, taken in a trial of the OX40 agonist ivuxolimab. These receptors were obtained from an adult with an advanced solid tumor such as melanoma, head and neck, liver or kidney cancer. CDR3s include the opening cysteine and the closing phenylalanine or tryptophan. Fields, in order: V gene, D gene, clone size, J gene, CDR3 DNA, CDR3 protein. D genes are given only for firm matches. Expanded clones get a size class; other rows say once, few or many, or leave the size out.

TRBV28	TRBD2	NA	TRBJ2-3	TGTGCCAGCAGTTTATGGGGCGGGGGGGCAGATACGCAGTATTTT	CASSLWGGGADTQYF
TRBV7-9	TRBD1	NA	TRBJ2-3	TGTGCCAGCACCCGACAGGGGGCCTTAGATACGCAGTATTTT	CASTRQGALDTQYF
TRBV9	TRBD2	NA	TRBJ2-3	TGTGCCAGCAGCGTTTCCCTAGCGGGAGGCACAGATACGCAGTATTTT	CASSVSLAGGTDTQYF
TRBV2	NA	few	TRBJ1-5	TGTGCCAGCAGGGACCGACCTTTTAGCAATCAGCCCCAGCATTTT	CASRDRPFSNQPQHF
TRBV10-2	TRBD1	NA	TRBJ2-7	TGCGCCAGCAGTGAGTCTCGGACAGGTGACTACGAGCAGTACTTC	CASSESRTGDYEQYF
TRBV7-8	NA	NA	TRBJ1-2	TGTGCCAGCAGCTTGACACAGTACCTAGCTAACTATGGCTACACCTTC	CASSLTQYLANYGYTF
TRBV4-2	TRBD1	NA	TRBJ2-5	TGTGCCAGCAGCGGAACAGGGGGAAGGCAAGAGACCCAGTACTTC	CASSGTGGRQETQYF
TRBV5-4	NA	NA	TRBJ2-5	TGTGCCAGCAGCCCCAGGTACCAAGAGACCCAGTACTTC	CASSPRYQETQYF
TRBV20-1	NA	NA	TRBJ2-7	TGCAGTGCCGCTCCAATCTACGAGCAGTACTTC	CSAAPIYEQYF
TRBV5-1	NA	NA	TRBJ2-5	TGCGCCAGCAGCTTGGTTGAGGGAGAGACCCAGTACTTC	CASSLVEGETQYF
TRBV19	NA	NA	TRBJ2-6	TGTGCCAGCCACCCGGCCCGGGACGGCTCTTCTGGGGCCAACGTCCTGACTTTC	CASHPARDGSSGANVLTF
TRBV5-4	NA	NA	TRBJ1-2	TGTGCCAGCAGCCCGGACATTGCTGGCTATGGCTACACCTTC	CASSPDIAGYGYTF
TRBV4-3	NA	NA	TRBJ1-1	TGCGCCAGCAGCCAAGAGGACAGTAGGAGTGAAGCTTTCTTT	CASSQEDSRSEAFF
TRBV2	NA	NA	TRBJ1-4	TGTGCCAGCAGTGTTCATGAAAAACTGTTTTTT	CASSVHEKLFF
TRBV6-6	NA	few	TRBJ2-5	TGTGCCAGCAGTTTATATTCGGGTGCCCAAGAGACCCAGTACTTC	CASSLYSGAQETQYF
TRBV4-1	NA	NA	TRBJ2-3	TGCGCCAGCAGCCAAGCCCTCTTAGCGGAGCTCACAGATACGCAGTATTTT	CASSQALLAELTDTQYF
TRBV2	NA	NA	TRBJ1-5	TGTGCCAGCAGTGAAGCGCTTCTTATTCTGGGTCCGAGCAATCAGCCCCAGCATTTT	CASSEALLILGPSNQPQHF
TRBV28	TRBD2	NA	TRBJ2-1	TGTGCCAGCAGTCCCCAGACTAGCGGGGCAACCAATGAGCAGTTCTTC	CASSPQTSGATNEQFF
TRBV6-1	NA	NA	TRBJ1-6	TGTGCCAGCAAGATGGAGCGCGGGACACCCCTCCACTTT	CASKMERGTPLHF
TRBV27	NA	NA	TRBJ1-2	TGTGCCAGCAGTTCGACAGGTCAACGTGGCTACACCTTC	CASSSTGQRGYTF
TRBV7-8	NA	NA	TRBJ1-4	TGTGCCAGCAGCTACGAGGTAGCAGGCGGAAATGAAAAACTGTTTTTT	CASSYEVAGGNEKLFF
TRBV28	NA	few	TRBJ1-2	TGTGCCTCCTCGGACTATGGCTACACCTTC	CASSDYGYTF
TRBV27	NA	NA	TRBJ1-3	TGTGCCAGCAGCCGCAGGGTAGCCAGTGGAAACACCATATATTTT	CASSRRVASGNTIYF
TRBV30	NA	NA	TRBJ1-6	TGTGCCTGGAGTGGGACTGGGAGCTCCTATAATTCACCCCTCCACTTT	CAWSGTGSSYNSPLHF
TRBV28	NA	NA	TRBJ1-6	TGTGCCAGCAGTTTAGGGGCAGGGAATTCACCCCTCCACTTT	CASSLGAGNSPLHF
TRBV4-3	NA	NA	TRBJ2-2	TGCGCCAGCAGCCAAGAACCGGAGGGAGGGGGGAACACCGGGGAGCTGTTTTTT	CASSQEPEGGGNTGELFF
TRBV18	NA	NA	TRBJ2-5	TGTGCCAGCTCACCCATCCTTGGGGCTCAGGAGGAGACCCAGTACTTC	CASSPILGAQEETQYF
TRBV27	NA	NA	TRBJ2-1	TGTGCCAGCACAGGTCGTAGGTTGGAAGTCAATGAGCAGTTCTTC	CASTGRRLEVNEQFF
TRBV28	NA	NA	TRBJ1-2	TGTGCCAGCTCGTCCGGGGCCTGGGGCAACTATGGCTACACCTTC	CASSSGAWGNYGYTF
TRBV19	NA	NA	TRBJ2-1	TGTGCCAGTAGTATCACGCAAGAGCAGTTCTTC	CASSITQEQFF
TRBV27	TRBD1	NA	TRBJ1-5	TGTGCCAGCAGTGAACAGGGGGGCAATCAGCCCCAGCATTTT	CASSEQGGNQPQHF
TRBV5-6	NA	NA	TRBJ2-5	TGTGCCAGCAGCTTAGGGGGGGGCCAAGAGACCCAGTACTTC	CASSLGGGQETQYF
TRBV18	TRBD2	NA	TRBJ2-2	TGTGCCAGCTCACCAGAGGGACTATCCACCGGGGAGCTGTTTTTT	CASSPEGLSTGELFF
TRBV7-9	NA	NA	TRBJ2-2	TGTGCCAGCAGCTCACAAAATATCTTTACACCGGTGTGGATGTTTTTT	CASSSQNIFTPVWMFF
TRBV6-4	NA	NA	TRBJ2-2	TGTGCCAGCAGTGAGAGACAGGAGACCGGGGAGCTGTTTTTT	CASSERQETGELFF
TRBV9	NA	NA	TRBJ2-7	TGTGCCAGCAGTTATGGGGGGGCCGCCTACGAGCAGTACTTC	CASSYGGAAYEQYF
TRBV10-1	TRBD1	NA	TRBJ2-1	TGCGCCAGCAACCCCGGGACAGGGAAGAAGTTCTTC	CASNPGTGKKFF
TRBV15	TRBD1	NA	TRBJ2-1	TGTGCCACCAGCGGAGGGGGACAGGGTACCTACAATGAGCAGTTCTTC	CATSGGGQGTYNEQFF
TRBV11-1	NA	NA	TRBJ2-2	TGTGCCAGCAGCTTAGGCAGGGGAATTGGTACCGGGGAGCTGTTTTTT	CASSLGRGIGTGELFF
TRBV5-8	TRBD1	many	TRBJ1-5	TGTGCCAGCAGCTTGGGACAGGGCAAGCAGCCCCAGCATTTT	CASSLGQGKQPQHF
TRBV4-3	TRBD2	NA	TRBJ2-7	TGCGCCAGCAGCCAAGATTCTAGCGGGAGTTACGAGCAGTACTTC	CASSQDSSGSYEQYF
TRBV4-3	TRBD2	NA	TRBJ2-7	TGCGCCAGCAGCCAAGACTCGACTAGCGGAACCTACGAGCAGTACTTC	CASSQDSTSGTYEQYF
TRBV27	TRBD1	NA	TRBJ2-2	TGTGCCAGCAGTCCACGGACAGGGGAGGGATCCGGGGAGCTGTTTTTT	CASSPRTGEGSGELFF
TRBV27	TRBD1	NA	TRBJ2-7	TGTGCCAGCAGTTTCGGGGACAGCCGAGGCTCCTACGAGCAGTACTTC	CASSFGDSRGSYEQYF
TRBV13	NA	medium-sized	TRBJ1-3	TGTGCCAGCAGCTTAGCAGGGTTTGCTGGAAACACCATATATTTT	CASSLAGFAGNTIYF
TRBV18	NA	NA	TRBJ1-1	TGTGCCAGCTCACCTCAGGACAGGAACACTGAAGCTTTCTTT	CASSPQDRNTEAFF
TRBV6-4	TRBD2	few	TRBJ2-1	TGTGCCAGCAGTGACTCCGGGACTAGCGTCACTAATGAGCAGTTCTTC	CASSDSGTSVTNEQFF
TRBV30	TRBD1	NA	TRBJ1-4	TGTGCCTGGAGTCGGACAGGGTGGGAAAAACTGTTTTTT	CAWSRTGWEKLFF
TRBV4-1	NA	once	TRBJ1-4	TGCGCCAGCAGCCAAGTCAGCGGGAATGAAAAACTGTTTTTT	CASSQVSGNEKLFF
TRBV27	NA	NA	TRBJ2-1	TGTGCCAGCAGTCTGGGGGGCGGGACCTACAATGAGCAGTTCTTC	CASSLGGGTYNEQFF
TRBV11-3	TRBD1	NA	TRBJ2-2	TGTGCCAGCAGCTTAGAATCCGGGACAGAAGTCACCGGGGAGCTGTTTTTT	CASSLESGTEVTGELFF
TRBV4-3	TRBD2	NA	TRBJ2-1	TGCGCCAGCAGCCAGGTAGCGGGAAAAAACTACAATGAGCAGTTCTTC	CASSQVAGKNYNEQFF
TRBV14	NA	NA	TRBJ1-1	TGTGCCAGCAGCCACAGGGACCACGCTGAAGCTTTCTTT	CASSHRDHAEAFF